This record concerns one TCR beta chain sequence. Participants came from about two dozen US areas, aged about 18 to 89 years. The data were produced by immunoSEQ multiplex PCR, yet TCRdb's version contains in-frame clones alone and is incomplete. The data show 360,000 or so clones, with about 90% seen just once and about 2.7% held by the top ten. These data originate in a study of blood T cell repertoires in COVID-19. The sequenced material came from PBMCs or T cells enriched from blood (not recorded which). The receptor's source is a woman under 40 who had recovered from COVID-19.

CDR3 DNA sequence: TGTGCCACCAGCAGAGTAGAAAGTCTAGCGGATTATTTCGCGAACACCGGGGAGCTGTTTTTT. Translation: CATSRVESLADYFANTGELFF. The chain recombines TRBV15 with TRBJ2-2; 7 nucleotides agree with TRBD2. The CDR3 totals 21 residues. CDR1 and CDR2 from the germline V gene are LNHNV and YYDKDF (reference sequence). Trimming cost V 1 base and J 0 bases; bases outside gene matches: 17.